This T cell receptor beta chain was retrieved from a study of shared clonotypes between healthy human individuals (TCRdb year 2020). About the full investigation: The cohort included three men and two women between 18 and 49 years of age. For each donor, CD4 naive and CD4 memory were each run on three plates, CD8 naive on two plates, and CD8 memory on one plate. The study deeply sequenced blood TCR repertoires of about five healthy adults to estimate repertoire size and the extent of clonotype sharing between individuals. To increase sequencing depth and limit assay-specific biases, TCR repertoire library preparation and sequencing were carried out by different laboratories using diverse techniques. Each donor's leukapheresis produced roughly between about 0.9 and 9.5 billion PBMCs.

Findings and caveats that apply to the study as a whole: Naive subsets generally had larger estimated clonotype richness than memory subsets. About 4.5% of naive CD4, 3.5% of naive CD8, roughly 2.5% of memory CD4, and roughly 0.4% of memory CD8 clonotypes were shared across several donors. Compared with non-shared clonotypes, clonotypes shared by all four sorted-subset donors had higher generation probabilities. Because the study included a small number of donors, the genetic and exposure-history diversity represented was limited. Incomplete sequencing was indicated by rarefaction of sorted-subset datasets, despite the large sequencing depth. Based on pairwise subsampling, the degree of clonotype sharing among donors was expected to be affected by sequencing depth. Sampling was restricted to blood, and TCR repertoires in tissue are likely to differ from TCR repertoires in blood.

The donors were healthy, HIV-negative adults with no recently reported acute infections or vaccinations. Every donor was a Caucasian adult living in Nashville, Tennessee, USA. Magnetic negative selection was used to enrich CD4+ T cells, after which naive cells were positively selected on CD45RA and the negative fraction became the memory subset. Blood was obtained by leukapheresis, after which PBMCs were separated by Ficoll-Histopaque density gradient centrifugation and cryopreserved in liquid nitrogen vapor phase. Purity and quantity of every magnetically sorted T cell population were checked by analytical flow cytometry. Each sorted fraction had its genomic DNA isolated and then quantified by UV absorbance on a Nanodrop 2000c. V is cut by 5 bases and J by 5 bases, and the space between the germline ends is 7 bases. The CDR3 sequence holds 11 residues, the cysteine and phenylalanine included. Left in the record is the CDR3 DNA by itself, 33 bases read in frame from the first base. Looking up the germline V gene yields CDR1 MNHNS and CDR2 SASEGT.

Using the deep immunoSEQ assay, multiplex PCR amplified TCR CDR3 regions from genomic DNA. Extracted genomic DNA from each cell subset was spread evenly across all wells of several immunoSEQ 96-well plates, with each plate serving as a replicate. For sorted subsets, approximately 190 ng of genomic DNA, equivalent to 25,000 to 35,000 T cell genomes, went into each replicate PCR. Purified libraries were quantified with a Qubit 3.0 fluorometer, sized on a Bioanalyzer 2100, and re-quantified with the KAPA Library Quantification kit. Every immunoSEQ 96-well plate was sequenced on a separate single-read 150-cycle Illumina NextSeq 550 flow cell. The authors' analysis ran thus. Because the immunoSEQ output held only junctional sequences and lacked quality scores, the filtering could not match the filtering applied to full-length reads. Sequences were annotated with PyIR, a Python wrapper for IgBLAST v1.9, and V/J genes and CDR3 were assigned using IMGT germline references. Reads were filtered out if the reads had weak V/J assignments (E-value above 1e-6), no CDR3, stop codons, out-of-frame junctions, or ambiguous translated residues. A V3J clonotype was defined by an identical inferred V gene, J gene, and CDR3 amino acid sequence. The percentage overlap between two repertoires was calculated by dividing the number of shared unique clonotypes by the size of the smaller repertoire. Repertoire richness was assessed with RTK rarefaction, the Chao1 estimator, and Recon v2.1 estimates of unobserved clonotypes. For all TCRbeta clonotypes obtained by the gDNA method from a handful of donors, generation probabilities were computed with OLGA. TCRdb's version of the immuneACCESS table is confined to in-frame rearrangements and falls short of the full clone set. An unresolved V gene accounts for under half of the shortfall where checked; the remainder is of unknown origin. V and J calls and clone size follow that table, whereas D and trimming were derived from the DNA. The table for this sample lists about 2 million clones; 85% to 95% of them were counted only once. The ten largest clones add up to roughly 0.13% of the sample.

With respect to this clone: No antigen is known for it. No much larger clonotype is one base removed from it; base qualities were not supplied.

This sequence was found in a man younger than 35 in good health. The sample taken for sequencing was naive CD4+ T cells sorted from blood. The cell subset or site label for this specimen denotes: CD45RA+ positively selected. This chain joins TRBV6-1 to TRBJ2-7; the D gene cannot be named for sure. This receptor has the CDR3 CASSHMDEQYF. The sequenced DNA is TGTGCCAGCAGTCACATGGACGAGCAGTACTTC.